The clone carrying this T cell receptor beta chain was observed many times. Its specificity is unknown. TCR beta CDR3 sequences were amplified from RNA transcripts. The HTBI primer set drove a first-round RT-PCR of the TCR CDR3. In TCRdb, the multiplex PCR reads were re-called with MiXCR into one record per CDR3 protein. The table includes about 760,000 distinct CDR3 sequences, around a third detected once. The CDR3 runs 13 residues. Germline assignment: CDR1 SGHVS and CDR2 FQNEAQ. The V end lost 11 bases, the J end lost 0 bases, and 14 bases lay between the germline ends. This sample is part of a study of T cells in Graves' hyperthyroidism and ophthalmopathy. Study observations and caveats: Blood shared most expanded thyroid clonotypes above 0.001.

Sequenced material: blood. This chain joins TRBV7-8 and TRBJ2-7; D call uncertain. The sequence was collected from a woman aged 40 to 50 with Graves' hyperthyroidism. The CDR3, as DNA: TGTGCCGGGCGGCCCGCTAGCTCCTACGAGCAGTACTTC. Amino acids: CAGRPASSYEQYF.